These 7 T cell receptor beta chains came from one sample sequenced in a study of CD8+CD57+ T cells in acquired aplastic anemia. Those patients picked for sequencing had displayed CD8+CD57+ cell expansion on flow cytometry. Profiling that covered TCR beta VDJ and CDR3 relied on genomic DNA as its template. TCRdb reprocessed the reads via MiXCR and lists one record per CDR3 protein. The profile shows about 160,000 distinct CDR3 sequences, roughly 48% of them singletons. The specimen sequenced was sorted CD4+, CD8+, or CD8+CD57+ T cells (not recorded which) from PBMCs. The receptors stem from a human donor with aplastic anemia.

The chain links TRBV25-1 to TRBJ1-1; 9 bases match TRBD1. The CDR3 consists of 15 residues. J was trimmed by 7 bases and V by 5 bases; bases with no gene match: 11. Germline loops: CDR1 MGHDK, CDR2 SYGVNS. The CDR3 loop reads CASSPGQGQGYEAFF. CDR3 sequence (DNA): TGTGCCAGCAGTCCCGGCCAGGGACAGGGTTATGAAGCTTTCTTT.

This clonotype occurred many times. This sequence joins TRBV19 and TRBJ1-2; D not resolved. The V and J ends lost 2 bases and 3 bases respectively, with 7 bases between them. The CDR3 runs 13 residues. Germline CDR1 and CDR2: LNHDA and SQIVND (reference sequence). DNA of the CDR3: TGTGCCAGTAGTATAAAGGTGGACTATGGCTACACCTTC. Its translation is CASSIKVDYGYTF.

The chain uses TRBV20-1 and TRBJ2-1, with D tentatively TRBD2 (6 bases). Trimming pared 2 bases from V and 4 bases from J, leaving 12 bases between. The CDR3 consists of 14 residues. CDR1 and CDR2 (germline): DFQATT, SNEGSKA (reference sequence). The DNA of the CDR3 is TGCAGTGCTAGACTTAGCGGAGAATACAATGAGCAGTTCTTC. The encoded protein is CSARLSGEYNEQFF.

Ten or more counts support this clonotype. The genes are TRBV12-3 or TRBV12-4 and TRBJ2-1; no reliable D call. CDR3 size: 10 residues. V lost 8 bases, J lost 9 bases, and 8 bases lay in between. The CDR3 here is CASSWPEQFF. CDR3 DNA sequence: TGTGCCAGCTCGTGGCCTGAGCAGTTCTTC.

This clonotype appeared a few times. The chain combines TRBV11-1 with TRBJ1-6, with unresolved D. CDR1 SGHAT and CDR2 FQDESV come from the germline V gene (reference sequence). This CDR3 comprises 16 residues. With 1 base removed from V and 0 bases from J, the gap between germline ends came to 7 bases. CDR3 protein: CASSLGASSYNSPLHF. The CDR3, as DNA: TGTGCCAGCAGCTTAGGGGCAAGCTCCTATAATTCACCCCTCCACTTT.

In this sample, this clonotype turned up a few times. The rearrangement uses TRBV15 and TRBJ2-7, with D unresolved. Trimming pared 5 bases from V and 0 bases from J, leaving 14 bases between. CDR1 is LNHNV, CDR2 YYDKDF, per germline (reference sequence). CDR3 length equals 15 residues. Written as DNA, the CDR3 is TGTGCCACCAGCTTCCGGTTGGGCAACTCCTACGAGCAGTACTTC. Amino acid sequence: CATSFRLGNSYEQYF. Full variable domain (outside the CDR3, taken from reference TRBV15 and TRBJ2-7): DAMVIQNPRYQVTQFGKPVTLSCSQTLNHNVMYWYQQKSSQAPKLLFHYYDKDFNNEADTPDNFQSRRPNTSFCFLDIRSPGLGDTAMYLCATSFRLGNSYEQYFGPGTRLTVT.

The chain links TRBV5-1 to TRBJ2-7, with 9 bases lining up with TRBD1. V trimming: 3 bases; J trimming: 0 bases; junction bases outside the gene matches: 4. Germline assignment: CDR1 SGHRS and CDR2 YFSETQ. The CDR3 extends over 15 amino acids. The CDR3 here is CASSSGQGVSYEQYF. DNA of the CDR3: TGCGCCAGCAGCTCGGGACAGGGCGTCTCCTACGAGCAGTACTTC. The entire variable domain, with the rest obtained from reference TRBV5-1 and TRBJ2-7, is as follows: KAGVTQTPRYLIKTRGQQVTLSCSPISGHRSVSWYQQTPGQGLQFLFEYFSETQRNKGNFPGRFSGRQFSNSRSEMNVSTLELGDSALYLCASSSGQGVSYEQYFGPGTRLTVT.